This paragraph reports one T cell receptor beta chain. Its specificity is not known. Trimming took 4 bases from V and 0 from J, leaving 13 bases between them. CDR1 is LNHDA, CDR2 SQIVND, per germline (reference sequence). The CDR3 contains 17 residues. This sample is part of a study of T cell responses to AZD1222 COVID-19 vaccine. Overall study findings and caveats: There were repertoire samples only from the period after the peak T cell response.

Repertoires were generated with immunoSEQ multiplex PCR, while TCRdb's copy carries only in-frame clones and drops some. The sample consists of about 130,000 clones, less than 95% of them appearing once. This TCR came from an adult in good health. The chain recombines TRBV19 with TRBJ1-6, with TRBD1 as a possible D gene (6 bases). The source was peripheral blood, collected on day 0 of MenACWY control vaccination. CDR3 region: CASSTHMDSSYNSPLHF. In DNA, the CDR3 is TGTGCCAGTAGTACTCATATGGACAGCTCCTATAATTCACCCCTCCACTTT. Filled out from reference TRBV19 and TRBJ1-6, the complete variable domain reads DGGITQSPKYLFRKEGQNVTLSCEQNLNHDAMYWYRQDPGQGLRLIYYSQIVNDFQKGDIAEGYSVSREKKESFPLTVTSAQKNPTAFYLCASSTHMDSSYNSPLHFGNGTRLTVT.